This T cell receptor beta chain was recovered during a study of blood T cell repertoires in COVID-19. Some clones are missing from TCRdb's copy, which holds only in-frame ones; the method was immunoSEQ multiplex PCR. The table lists 250,000 to 350,000 clones, 80% to 90% of them singletons. Donors in Cohort 3 counted as recovered after two negative PCRs, clearance, or symptom resolution. The count of this clone is one. Sequenced: PBMCs or T cells enriched from blood (not recorded which). The sequence was obtained from a woman in her thirties who had recovered from COVID-19.

CDR3 region: CASSLKSTGDTDTQYF. CDR3 nucleotides: TGTGCCAGCAGCTTAAAATCAACGGGAGACACAGATACGCAGTATTTT. The genes are TRBV5-4 and TRBJ2-3, with a weak D call TRBD2 (6 bases). CDR3 length: 16 amino acids. In germline, CDR1 is SGHNT, CDR2 YYREEE (reference sequence). V lost 2 bases and J lost 2, with 15 bases in between.